One sample yielded the 21 T cell receptor beta chains listed below, sequenced in a study of radiation and T cells in renal cell carcinoma. Time point: baseline pretreatment blood. Treatment indicated: 15 Gy SBRT to primary tumor, nephrectomy 4 weeks later. TCRdb's table, derived via immunoSEQ multiplex PCR, lists solely in-frame clones and lacks some. The sample yields 150,000 or so clones, around 90% seen once. This specimen consisted of blood, obtained from a patient whose treatment included radiotherapy and nephrectomy. The receptors here all came from a woman in her 70s with renal cell carcinoma.

This chain links TRBV28 with TRBJ1-2, with D possibly matching TRBD1 (5 bases). In germline, CDR1 is MDHEN, CDR2 SYDVKM. Trimming shortened V by 6 bases and J by 2 bases, and 22 bases separated the two germline ends. This CDR3 is 17 amino acids long. CDR3 bases: TGTGCCAGCAGCCTCTATTGGGCGGGGGATCCCAACTATGGCTACACCTTC. Its translation: CASSLYWAGDPNYGYTF.

The chain carries TRBV5-4 and TRBJ1-1; D remains ambiguous. The CDR3 sequence is 14 residues long. V shed 4 bases and J shed 1 base, with 11 bases lying between them. The V gene's germline CDR1 is SGHNT and CDR2 YYREEE (reference sequence). DNA of the CDR3: TGTGCCAGCAGCCTCGGACTGACGAACACTGAAGCTTTCTTT. This gives the protein CASSLGLTNTEAFF.

This clone was detected a few times. V usage is TRBV19 and J usage is TRBJ1-2; D is perhaps TRBD1 (5 bases). CDR3 length equals 17 residues. Trimming stripped 2 bases from V and 0 bases from J, with 16 bases between. The V gene's germline CDR1 is LNHDA and CDR2 SQIVND (reference sequence). CDR3 in DNA: TGTGCCAGTAGTATACAGGGATCGTTGGGCACTAACTATGGCTACACCTTC. Its protein is CASSIQGSLGTNYGYTF. The variable domain in full, with the rest retrieved from reference TRBV19 and TRBJ1-2, is DGGITQSPKYLFRKEGQNVTLSCEQNLNHDAMYWYRQDPGQGLRLIYYSQIVNDFQKGDIAEGYSVSREKKESFPLTVTSAQKNPTAFYLCASSIQGSLGTNYGYTFGSGTRLTVV.

The V call is TRBV28, the J call TRBJ2-7, with TRBD2 matching 14 bases. There are 22 residues in the CDR3. Germline V gene data show CDR1 as MDHEN and CDR2 as SYDVKM. The V segment lost 0 bases and the J segment 0 bases; nucleotides outside the gene matches: 16. The CDR3 DNA reads TGTGCCAGCAGTTTATGGGGAAGGACGGGACTAGCGGGGGATTACCCCTCCTACGAGCAGTACTTC. Its protein product is CASSLWGRTGLAGDYPSYEQYF. Drawing the rest from reference TRBV28 and TRBJ2-7, the complete variable domain is DVKVTQSSRYLVKRTGEKVFLECVQDMDHENMFWYRQDPGLGLRLIYFSYDVKMKEKGDIPEGYSVSREKKERFSLILESASTNQTSMYLCASSLWGRTGLAGDYPSYEQYFGPGTRLTVT.

Written as DNA, the CDR3 is TGTGCCAGCAGTAAACTAGCGGGAGTCAACAATGAGCAGTTCTTC. This gives the protein CASSKLAGVNNEQFF. This sequence joins TRBV2 and TRBJ2-1, with TRBD2 matching over 11 bases. V was clipped by 5 bases and J by 5 bases; unmatched bases: 5. Per germline, CDR1 SNHLY and CDR2 FYNNEI. The CDR3 totals 15 residues.

Here the CDR3 reads CAISENPTTGELFF. The CDR3, as DNA: TGTGCCATCAGTGAGAACCCGACCACCGGGGAGCTGTTTTTT. The chain uses TRBV10-3 and TRBJ2-2; D is uncertain. Germline V gives CDR1 ENHRY, CDR2 SYGVKD. Deletions cut 2 bases from V and 4 bases from J, with 8 bases between. The CDR3 runs 14 residues.

The chain is built from TRBV11-3 and TRBJ2-2; D is perhaps TRBD1 (6 bases). The germline V gene encodes CDR1 SGHNT and CDR2 YENEEA. The CDR3 has 16 residues. The germline V and J ends were trimmed by 1 base and 2 bases, with 11 bases remaining between them. The CDR3, as DNA: TGTGCCAGCAGCTTAGTTTTACAGGGAAACACCGGGGAGCTGTTTTTT. Translating it yields CASSLVLQGNTGELFF.

V and J are TRBV5-1 and TRBJ2-7; TRBD1 matches 10 bases. This CDR3 is 14 amino acids long. CDR1 is SGHRS and CDR2 is YFSETQ in the germline V gene. The V gene end was trimmed by 4 bases and the J gene end by 5 bases; junction bases not matched to a gene: 6. The CDR3 is CASSGGTGVDEQYF. CDR3 DNA sequence: TGCGCCAGCAGCGGCGGGACAGGGGTCGACGAGCAGTACTTC. Drawing the rest from reference TRBV5-1 and TRBJ2-7, the complete variable domain is KAGVTQTPRYLIKTRGQQVTLSCSPISGHRSVSWYQQTPGQGLQFLFEYFSETQRNKGNFPGRFSGRQFSNSRSEMNVSTLELGDSALYLCASSGGTGVDEQYFGPGTRLTVT.

V gene TRBV10-2 combines with J gene TRBJ1-2; D not certain. Trimming left V 6 bases short and J 6 bases short, with 23 bases between. Germline V CDR1 and CDR2: WSHSY, SAAADI. CDR3 size: 16 residues. The CDR3 DNA sequence: TGCGCCAGCAGCGGGAAGTTGCAGGCTGGTTGGAATGGCTACACCTTC. This encodes CASSGKLQAGWNGYTF.

The V call is TRBV5-6, the J call TRBJ2-7, with TRBD1 matching 9 bases. With V trimmed by 4 bases and J by 12 bases, 20 bases remained unmatched. Germline lookup yields CDR1 SGHDT and CDR2 YYEEEE. CDR3 length: 16 residues. CDR3 loop: CASSPEQGTGTPGWYF. The CDR3 nucleotides read TGTGCCAGCAGCCCCGAACAAGGGACAGGGACCCCAGGGTGGTACTTC.

The chain is built from TRBV14 and TRBJ1-1; 8 bases line up with TRBD1. The CDR3 is made up of 18 amino acids. V dropped 1 base and J dropped 5; count of bases not matched to a gene: 15. The germline CDR1 and CDR2 sequences are SGHDN and FVKESK. CDR3 sequence reads: CASSQGGQWTGRETEAFF. As DNA, the CDR3 is TGTGCCAGCAGCCAAGGCGGTCAATGGACAGGGCGGGAGACTGAAGCTTTCTTT.

The chain is built from TRBV7-9 and TRBJ1-1; D is possibly TRBD1 (5 bases). CDR3 length equals 16 residues. Germline V gives CDR1 SEHNR, CDR2 FQNEAQ (reference sequence). V was clipped by 3 bases and J by 1 base, with 15 bases between them. CDR3 nucleotide sequence: TGTGCCAGCAGCTTCGATCTTGGGGGAGGGAACACTGAAGCTTTCTTT. Translating gives CASSFDLGGGNTEAFF.

The CDR3 spells CASRDRANSPLHF. Here the CDR3 DNA reads TGTGCCAGCAGGGACAGGGCGAATTCACCCCTCCACTTT. The V gene is TRBV6-5, the J gene TRBJ1-6; 8 nucleotides line up with TRBD1. CDR1 and CDR2 (germline): MNHEY, SVGAGI. V was clipped by 6 bases and J by 7 bases; unmatched bases: 2. CDR3 length: 13 residues.

The V gene is TRBV13, the J gene TRBJ2-5, with 8 bases matching TRBD1. Germline V CDR1 and CDR2: PRHDT, FYEKMQ (reference sequence). J lost 5 bases, V lost 0 bases, and 11 bases had no gene match. The CDR3 is made up of 17 amino acids. CDR3 sequence reads: CASSLGLGSGGPETQYF. CDR3 nucleotides: TGTGCCAGCAGCTTAGGGTTGGGTTCAGGGGGCCCCGAGACCCAGTACTTC.

The CDR3 here is CASIRQLGETQYF. The DNA of the CDR3 is TGTGCCAGCATAAGGCAACTGGGGGAGACCCAGTACTTC. The rearrangement joins TRBV5-5 to TRBJ2-5; D ambiguous. The CDR3 runs to 13 residues. Germline V lookup: CDR1 SGHKS, CDR2 YYEKEE (reference sequence). V lost 6 bases to trimming and J lost 5 bases, with 14 bases between them. Using reference TRBV5-5 and TRBJ2-5 for the parts outside the CDR3, the full variable domain is DAGVTQSPTHLIKTRGQQVTLRCSPISGHKSVSWYQQVLGQGPQFIFQYYEKEERGRGNFPDRFSARQFPNYSSELNVNALLLGDSALYLCASIRQLGETQYFGPGTRLLVL.

CDR3 DNA: TGTGCCAGCAGCCAGCGATTAGGAGGGGGGATGGACGAGCAGTACTTC. Translation gives CASSQRLGGGMDEQYF. The chain combines TRBV13 with TRBJ2-7; D may be TRBD1 or TRBD2 (6 bases each). V was clipped by 5 bases and J by 5 bases, with 22 bases between them. This CDR3 region has 16 residues. Germline V CDR1 and CDR2: PRHDT, FYEKMQ (reference sequence).

The J gene is TRBJ2-5, the V gene TRBV5-1, with TRBD2 matching 12 bases. This CDR3 has 15 residues. V shed 8 bases, J shed 5 bases, and the junction held 10 bases outside the gene matches. Germline V gene sequence: CDR1 SGHRS, CDR2 YFSETQ. Written as DNA, the CDR3 is TGCGCCAGTGGACTAGCGGGGAGTTTATGGGAGACCCAGTACTTC. It translates to CASGLAGSLWETQYF.

The chain links TRBV5-1 to TRBJ2-5; no clear D. Trimming left V 0 bases short and J 4 bases short, with 7 bases between. Germline V CDR1 and CDR2: SGHRS, YFSETQ. The CDR3 is 13 amino acids. The CDR3 region is CASSLAPGETQYF. CDR3 nucleotides: TGCGCCAGCAGCTTGGCCCCTGGAGAGACCCAGTACTTC.

The chain is built from TRBV5-1 and TRBJ1-1; 7 nucleotides align to TRBD1. V lost 4 bases to trimming and J lost 1 base; unmatched junction nucleotides: 10. CDR1 SGHRS and CDR2 YFSETQ come from the germline V gene. CDR3 length equals 16 residues. CDR3 amino acids: CASSLDRTGKNTEAFF. CDR3 in DNA: TGCGCCAGCAGCCTGGACAGGACAGGCAAGAACACTGAAGCTTTCTTT. Variable domain in full (rest from reference TRBV5-1 and TRBJ1-1): KAGVTQTPRYLIKTRGQQVTLSCSPISGHRSVSWYQQTPGQGLQFLFEYFSETQRNKGNFPGRFSGRQFSNSRSEMNVSTLELGDSALYLCASSLDRTGKNTEAFFGQGTRLTVV.

The J gene is TRBJ1-1, the V gene TRBV27; 7 nucleotides line up with TRBD1. Germline trimming cut 11 bases from V and 5 bases from J; bases unmatched to any gene: 5. The CDR3 totals 11 residues. Germline lookup yields CDR1 MNHEY and CDR2 SMNVEV (reference sequence). CDR3: CASLTGTEAFF. The CDR3 nucleotides are TGTGCCTCCTTGACAGGGACTGAAGCTTTCTTT.

This chain uses TRBV10-3 with TRBJ2-7; D is ambiguous. V was cut by 5 bases and J by 4 bases, with 6 bases left in between. CDR1 is ENHRY and CDR2 is SYGVKD in the germline V gene. The CDR3 runs to 11 residues. The CDR3 here is CAISTEYEQYF. CDR3 bases: TGTGCCATCAGTACAGAGTACGAGCAGTACTTC.